This T cell receptor (beta chain) came from a study of T cell responses to AZD1222 COVID-19 vaccine. Findings and caveats of the study: Unmutated regions of variants are reportedly targeted by nearly half of spike-specific TCRs. Regions 160-218 and 743-854 held dominance among vaccine-associated CD4 TCRs, which spanned spike. After the peak T cell response, and only then, were repertoires sampled. Donors skewed white British and female; clonal diversity was possibly underestimated.

Method: immunoSEQ multiplex PCR; TCRdb's copy keeps in-frame clones and lacks some. Of 150,000 or so clones detected, 91% appear once; the ten largest clones hold 1.4% to 1.5%. Comment on this clone: Its antigen is not known.

CDR3 length equals 17 residues. V was clipped by 4 bases and J by 2 bases, with 17 bases between them. Germline lookup yields CDR1 SGHTA and CDR2 FQGTGA. The receptor's source is an adult in good health. The source was peripheral blood, collected on day 0 of AZD1222 vaccination. The chain has TRBV7-3 and TRBJ2-2, with D possibly being TRBD1 or TRBD2 (5 bases each). The CDR3: CASSSSPGTINTGELFF. For the CDR3, the DNA is TGTGCCAGCAGCTCCTCCCCAGGGACGATAAACACCGGGGAGCTGTTTTTT.